These 6 T cell receptor beta chains were sequenced from one sample in a study of T-cell reconstitution after alpha-beta-depleted transplantation in children. Preparation of the TCRbeta library involved a method that used unique molecular identifiers. TCRdb reanalysed the PCR reads using MiXCR and keeps one entry per CDR3 protein. The sample lists 780,000 or so distinct CDR3 sequences, roughly 15% seen once, with 5% in the top ten. The sample was PBMCs, mostly from graft donor cells, taken 360 days after TCRalphabeta/CD19-depleted stem cell transplant. These receptors all stem from a male patient between 5 and 17 years old who had a stem cell transplant for acute lymphoblastic leukemia, so the T cells may come from the graft donor.

The chain couples TRBV5-1 to TRBJ2-1, with D perhaps TRBD2 (6 bases). V lost 5 bases to trimming and J lost 4 bases, with 16 bases between them. The CDR3 is made up of 15 amino acids. CDR1 SGHRS and CDR2 YFSETQ come from the germline V gene. CDR3 region: CASRPPGLLYNEQFF. The DNA for the CDR3 is TGCGCCAGCAGACCCCCAGGACTACTTTACAATGAGCAGTTCTTC.

This clonotype has at least ten counts. The chain uses TRBV27 and TRBJ2-2, with D hard to call. V gave up 4 bases and J gave up 0 bases, with 15 bases separating them. The CDR3 sequence is 17 residues long. Looked up from germline, CDR1 is MNHEY and CDR2 is SMNVEV (reference sequence). CDR3 region: CASSYRVTTSNTGELFF. CDR3 coding DNA: TGTGCCAGCAGTTATCGGGTTACAACTTCGAACACCGGGGAGCTGTTTTTT.

In this sample, this clonotype turned up a few times. The CDR3 loop is CASSLALRSTEAFF. CDR3 nucleotide sequence: TGTGCCAGCAGCTTAGCTCTCCGGAGCACTGAAGCTTTCTTT. The chain is built from TRBV7-8 and TRBJ1-1; D call uncertain. Germline V CDR1 and CDR2: SGHVS, FQNEAQ. CDR3 length: 14 residues. V lost 0 bases, J lost 4 bases, and 9 bases lay in between.

The chain uses TRBV12-3 or TRBV12-4 and TRBJ2-1, with 12 bases matching TRBD2. The CDR3 length is 19 residues. The CDR3 spells CTCRRKGGLAGWGYNEQFF. As DNA, the CDR3 is TGTACCTGCAGACGAAAGGGGGGACTAGCGGGCTGGGGATACAATGAGCAGTTCTTC.

This clonotype was seen many times. This chain uses TRBV7-2 with TRBJ2-7; TRBD2 matches 10 bases. The CDR3 has 17 residues. Per the germline V gene, CDR1 is SGHTA and CDR2 is FQGNSA. V shed 3 bases and J 3 bases; nucleotides not matched to a gene: 11. The CDR3, as DNA: TGTGCCAGCAGCTTGGGACTAGCGTTGTTTTTGAGCTACGAGCAGTACTTC. Translation: CASSLGLALFLSYEQYF.

The gene calls are TRBV9 and TRBJ1-1; no firm D call. Germline V CDR1 and CDR2: SGDLS, YYNGEE. V dropped 3 bases and J dropped 1 base, with 10 bases sitting between them. The CDR3 extends over 14 amino acids. Here the CDR3 reads CASSEATGNTEAFF. CDR3 DNA sequence: TGTGCCAGCAGCGAAGCGACGGGGAACACTGAAGCTTTCTTT.